This T cell receptor beta chain appears in the sequencing data of a study of blood T cell repertoires in COVID-19. Study information: In each case, the material was cDNA or gDNA derived from T cells, B-cell-depleted T cells, or PBMCs.

In the original processing: The assay estimated nucleated cells by amplifying reference gene primers. Produced via immunoSEQ multiplex PCR; TCRdb's table is partial and in-frame only. V and J calls and clone size are given by that table; D and trimming were obtained from the DNA. The sample carries 400,000 to 500,000 clones, 70% to 90% recorded once. In the 2 weeks before study entry, exposed participants met a COVID-19 case, which was PCR-confirmed or clinician-diagnosed. Germline-derived CDR1 and CDR2 are MNHEY and SVGEGT. Trimming removed 2 bases from V and 7 bases from J; junction bases left unmatched: 2. The CDR3 consists of 12 residues.

The rearrangement joins TRBV6-2 or TRBV6-3 to TRBJ2-7; TRBD1 agrees at 7 bases. What was sequenced was PBMCs or T cells enriched from blood (not recorded which). This TCR was recovered from a woman younger than 30 who had been exposed to COVID-19. For the CDR3, the DNA is TGTGCCAGCAGTTACCCGGACAGGGAGCAGTACTTC. Translating it yields CASSYPDREQYF.